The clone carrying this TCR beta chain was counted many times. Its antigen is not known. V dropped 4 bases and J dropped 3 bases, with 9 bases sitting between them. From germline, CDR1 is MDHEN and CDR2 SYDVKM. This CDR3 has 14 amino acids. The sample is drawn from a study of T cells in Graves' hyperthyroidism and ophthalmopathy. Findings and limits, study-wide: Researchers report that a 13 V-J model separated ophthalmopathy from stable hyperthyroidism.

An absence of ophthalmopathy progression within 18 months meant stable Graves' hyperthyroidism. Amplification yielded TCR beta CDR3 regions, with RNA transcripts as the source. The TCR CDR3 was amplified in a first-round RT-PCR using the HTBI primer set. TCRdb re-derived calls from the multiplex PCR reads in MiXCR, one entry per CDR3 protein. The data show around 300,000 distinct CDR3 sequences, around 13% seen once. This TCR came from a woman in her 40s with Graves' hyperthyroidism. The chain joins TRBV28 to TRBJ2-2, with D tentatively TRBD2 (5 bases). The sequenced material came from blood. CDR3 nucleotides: TGTGCCAGCAGTTGGTGGACTGACACCGGGGAGCTGTTTTTT. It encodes CASSWWTDTGELFF.